Sequencing of this TCR beta chain was carried out in a study of PD-1 blockade in classical Hodgkin lymphoma. Study summary: A 3 mg/kg intravenous dose of nivolumab was received by patients every 2 weeks.

Noted time point: cycle 4 day 1 (C4D1), after less than 7 weeks of nivolumab. Patients all relapsed after autologous stem cell transplantation, and there was variation in brentuximab vedotin exposure. Purification of CD4+ T cells from thawed PBMCs was achieved by magnetic negative selection. Broader study findings: Only CD4+ TCR diversity, not CD8+, had risen significantly by C4D1.

Assay used: immunoSEQ multiplex PCR; TCRdb lists only in-frame clones, some missing. Of some 17,000 clones listed, roughly 75% are singletons. Germline V gene sequence: CDR1 LNHDA, CDR2 SQIVND (reference sequence). J gave up 3 bases and V 6 bases, and 5 bases lay outside the gene matches. The CDR3 has 14 amino acids. Regarding this clone: Its target is unknown.

The sample in question was CD4+ T cells from blood, obtained before the fourth cycle of nivolumab. The sequence came from a human donor with classical Hodgkin lymphoma. The chain couples TRBV19 to TRBJ1-5; 7 bases align to TRBD1. The CDR3 spells CASRPGGNNQPQHF. Here the CDR3 DNA reads TGTGCCAGTAGGCCAGGGGGTAACAATCAGCCCCAGCATTTT.